The T cell receptor (beta chain) under discussion was sequenced for a study of early T cells in non-severe SARS-CoV-2 infection. About the research overall: Sequencing input comprised bulk RNA from unsorted whole blood; chain pairing was not available. Study-wide findings and caveats: VDJdb matches were skewed toward anti-spike CD8 T cell responses.

The library protocol tagged individual cDNA molecules with unique molecular identifiers. MiXCR was run by TCRdb on the 5' RACE reads, yielding one entry per CDR3 protein. The table includes some 41,000 distinct CDR3 sequences, about 5.3% detected once. There are many counts of this clonotype. Its cognate antigen is unknown. The V and J ends lost 5 bases and 7 bases, in that order; junction bases with no gene match: 10. CDR3 size: 14 residues. CDR1 is LNHNV, CDR2 YYDKDF, per germline (reference sequence). The source of this sequence is an adult who was a healthcare worker with PCR-confirmed SARS-CoV-2 infection or an uninfected control (not recorded which). The chain employs TRBV15 and TRBJ2-5; 7 nucleotides align to TRBD2. The sequenced sample was whole blood. Written as DNA, the CDR3 is TGTGCCACCAGCGGAGGACTAGGAGGATTGACCCAGTACTTC. Its translation is CATSGGLGGLTQYF.